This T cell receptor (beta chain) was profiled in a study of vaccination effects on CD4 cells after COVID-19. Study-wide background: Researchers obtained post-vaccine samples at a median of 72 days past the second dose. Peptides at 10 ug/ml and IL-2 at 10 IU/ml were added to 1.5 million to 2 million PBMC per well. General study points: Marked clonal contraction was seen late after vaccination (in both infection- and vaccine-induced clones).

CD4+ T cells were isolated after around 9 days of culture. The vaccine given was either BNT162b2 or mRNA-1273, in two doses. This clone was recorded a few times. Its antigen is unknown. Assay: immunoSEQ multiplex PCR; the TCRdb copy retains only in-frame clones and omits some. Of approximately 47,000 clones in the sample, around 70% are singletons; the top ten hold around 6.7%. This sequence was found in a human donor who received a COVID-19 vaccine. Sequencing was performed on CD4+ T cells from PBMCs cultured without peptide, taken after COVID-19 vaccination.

In DNA, the CDR3 is TGTGCCAGCAGGGGGCAGATGAACACTGAAGCTTTCTTT. Its translation: CASRGQMNTEAFF. The chain combines TRBV2 with TRBJ1-1; possible D gene TRBD1, 5 bases. CDR1 is SNHLY, CDR2 FYNNEI, per germline. There are 13 residues in the CDR3. Trimming took off 6 bases at V and 0 bases at J, with 8 bases between the two ends.